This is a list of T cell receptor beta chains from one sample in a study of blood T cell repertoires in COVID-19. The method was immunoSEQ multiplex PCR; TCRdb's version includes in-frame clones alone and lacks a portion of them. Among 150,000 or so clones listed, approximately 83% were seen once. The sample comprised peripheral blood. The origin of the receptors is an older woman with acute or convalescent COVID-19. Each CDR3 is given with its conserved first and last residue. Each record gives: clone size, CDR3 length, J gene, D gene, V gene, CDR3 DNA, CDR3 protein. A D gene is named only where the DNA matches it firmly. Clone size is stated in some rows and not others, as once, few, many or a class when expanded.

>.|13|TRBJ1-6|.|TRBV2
TGTGCCAGCAGTTCAGCGGAAAATTCACCCCTCCACTTT
CASSSAENSPLHF
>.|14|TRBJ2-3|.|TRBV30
TGTGCCTGGAGTTTCGGCGGGAGCACAGATACGCAGTATTTT
CAWSFGGSTDTQYF
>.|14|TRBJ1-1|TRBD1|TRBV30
TGTGCCCGGAGAACCGGACAGGGGAACACTGAAGCTTTCTTT
CARRTGQGNTEAFF
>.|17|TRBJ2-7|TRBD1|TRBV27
TGTGCCAGCAGTCGGAAGGGGGCGTCCTCGGTATTCTACGAGCAGTACTTC
CASSRKGASSVFYEQYF
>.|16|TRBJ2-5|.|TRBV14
TGTGCCAGCAGCCAACTACCGCAGGGTTTGGGCGAGACCCAGTACTTC
CASSQLPQGLGETQYF
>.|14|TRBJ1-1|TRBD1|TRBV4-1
TGCGCCAGCAGCCAAGATCAGGGGGACACTGAAGCTTTCTTT
CASSQDQGDTEAFF
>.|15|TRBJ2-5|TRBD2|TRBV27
TGTGCCAGCAGCTGGACTAGCGGGGGGCAAGAGACCCAGTACTTC
CASSWTSGGQETQYF
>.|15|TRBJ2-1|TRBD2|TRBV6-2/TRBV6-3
TGTGCCAGCAGCGTACTAGCGGGGATGTACAATGAGCAGTTCTTC
CASSVLAGMYNEQFF
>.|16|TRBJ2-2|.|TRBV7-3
TGTGCCAGCAGCATAAGTCGGGGAGCGGGCACCGGGGAGCTGTTTTTT
CASSISRGAGTGELFF
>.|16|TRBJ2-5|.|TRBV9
TGTGCCAGCAGCTCCGACCGCCGGACGGGGGAAGAGACCCAGTACTTC
CASSSDRRTGEETQYF
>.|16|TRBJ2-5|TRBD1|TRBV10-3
TGTGCCATCAGCCGAGACAGGGGACCAAACCAAGAGACCCAGTACTTC
CAISRDRGPNQETQYF
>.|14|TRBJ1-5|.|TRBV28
TGTGCCAGCACGGGGAGGGGCCTCAATCAGCCCCAGCATTTT
CASTGRGLNQPQHF
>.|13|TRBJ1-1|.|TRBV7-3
TGTGCCAGCAGTACTTCCATGGGGGCTCAAGCTTTCTTT
CASSTSMGAQAFF
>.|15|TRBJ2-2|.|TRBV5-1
TGCGCCAGCAGCCCCCAGGTGTTGAACACCGGGGAGCTGTTTTTT
CASSPQVLNTGELFF
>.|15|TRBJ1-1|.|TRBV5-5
TGTGCCAGCAGCTTGTCTTGGGGCGCGAACACTGAAGCTTTCTTT
CASSLSWGANTEAFF
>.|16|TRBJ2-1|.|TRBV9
TGTGCCAGCAGCGTGACCGGGACTCAGCTCGGTTATGAGCAGTTCTTC
CASSVTGTQLGYEQFF
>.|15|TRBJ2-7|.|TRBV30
TGTGCCTGGAGTGTACTCGAGACAGCGCTCTACGAGCAGTACTTC
CAWSVLETALYEQYF
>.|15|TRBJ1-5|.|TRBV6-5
TGTGCCAGCAGATCTAACCGGGGAGTCAATCAGCCCCAGCATTTT
CASRSNRGVNQPQHF
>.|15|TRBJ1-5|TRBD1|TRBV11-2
TGTGCCAGCAGCCTCGGACAGGGAGTAAATCAGCCCCAGCATTTT
CASSLGQGVNQPQHF
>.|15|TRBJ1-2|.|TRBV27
TGTGCCAGCAGTTTATTGGCGGGGGGCTACTATGGCTACACCTTC
CASSLLAGGYYGYTF
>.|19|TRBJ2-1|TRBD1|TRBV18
TGTGCCAGCTCACCACTCGGGACAGACCAACAAAGTTCCTACAATGAGCAGTTCTTC
CASSPLGTDQQSSYNEQFF
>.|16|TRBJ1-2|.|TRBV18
TGTGCCAGCTCACCGTACACAGGGAGGGGTAACTATGGCTACACCTTC
CASSPYTGRGNYGYTF
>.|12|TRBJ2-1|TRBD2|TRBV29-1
TGCAGCCATAGCGGGGGCTACAATGAGCAGTTCTTC
CSHSGGYNEQFF
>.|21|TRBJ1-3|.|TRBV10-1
TGCGCCACCTTCCCTCCATTCCTAGGGCAGGGGAACCCCTACTCTGGAAACACCATATATTTT
CATFPPFLGQGNPYSGNTIYF
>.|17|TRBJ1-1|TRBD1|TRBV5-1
TGCGCCAGCAGCTTGGCCGGGACAGGGGCCGGGGACACTGAAGCTTTCTTT
CASSLAGTGAGDTEAFF
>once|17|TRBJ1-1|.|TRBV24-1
TGTGCCACCAGTGCTATTGTTACTTCAGGGTTGGACACTGAAGCTTTCTTT
CATSAIVTSGLDTEAFF
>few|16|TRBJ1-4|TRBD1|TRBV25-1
TGTGCCAGCAGTGAATTGGGACAGGCAACTAATGAAAAACTGTTTTTT
CASSELGQATNEKLFF
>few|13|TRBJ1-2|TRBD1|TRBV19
TGTGCCAGTAGTAAGACAGGGATCTATGGCTACACCTTC
CASSKTGIYGYTF
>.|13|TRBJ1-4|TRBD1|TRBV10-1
TGCGCCAGCTACGGACAGGGTAATGAAAAACTGTTTTTT
CASYGQGNEKLFF